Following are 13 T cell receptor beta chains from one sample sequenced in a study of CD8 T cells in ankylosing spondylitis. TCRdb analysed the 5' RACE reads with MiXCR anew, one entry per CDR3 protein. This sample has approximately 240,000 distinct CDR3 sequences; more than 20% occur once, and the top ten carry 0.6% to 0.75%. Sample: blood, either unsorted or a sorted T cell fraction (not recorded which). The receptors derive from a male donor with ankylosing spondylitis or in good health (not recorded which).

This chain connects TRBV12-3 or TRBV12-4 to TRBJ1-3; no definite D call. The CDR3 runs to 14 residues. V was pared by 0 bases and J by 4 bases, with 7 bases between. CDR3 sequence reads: CASSLAVGGNTIYF. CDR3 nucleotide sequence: TGTGCCAGCAGTTTAGCGGTGGGAGGAAACACCATATATTTT.

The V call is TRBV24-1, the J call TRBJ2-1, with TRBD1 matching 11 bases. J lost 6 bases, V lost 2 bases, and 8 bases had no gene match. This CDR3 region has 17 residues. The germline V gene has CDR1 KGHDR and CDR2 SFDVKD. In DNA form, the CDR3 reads TGTGCCACCAGTGATTCCGCGGACAGGGGGCCCCTCAATGAGCAGTTCTTC. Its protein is CATSDSADRGPLNEQFF.

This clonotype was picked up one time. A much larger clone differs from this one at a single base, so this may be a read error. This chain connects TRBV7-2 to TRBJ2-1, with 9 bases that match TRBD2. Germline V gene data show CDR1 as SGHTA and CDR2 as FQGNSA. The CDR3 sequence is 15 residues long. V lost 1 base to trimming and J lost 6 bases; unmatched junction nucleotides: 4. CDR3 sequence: CASSLGPAGGNEQFF. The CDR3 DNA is TGTGCCAGCAGCTTAGGGCCAGCGGGGGGCAATGAGCAGTTCTTC.

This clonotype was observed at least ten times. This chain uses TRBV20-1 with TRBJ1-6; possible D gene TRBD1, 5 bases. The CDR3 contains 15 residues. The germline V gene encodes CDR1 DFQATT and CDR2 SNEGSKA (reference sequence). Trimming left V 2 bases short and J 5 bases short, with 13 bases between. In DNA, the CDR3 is TGCAGTGCTAGACCGCAGGGACTCAATAATTCACCCCTCCACTTT. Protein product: CSARPQGLNNSPLHF.

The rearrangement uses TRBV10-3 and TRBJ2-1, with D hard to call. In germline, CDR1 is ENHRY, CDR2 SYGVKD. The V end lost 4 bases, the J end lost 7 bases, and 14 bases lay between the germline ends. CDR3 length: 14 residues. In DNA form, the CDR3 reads TGTGCCATCAGTGCTAGGGCGGAGAGGAATGAGCAGTTCTTC. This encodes CAISARAERNEQFF.

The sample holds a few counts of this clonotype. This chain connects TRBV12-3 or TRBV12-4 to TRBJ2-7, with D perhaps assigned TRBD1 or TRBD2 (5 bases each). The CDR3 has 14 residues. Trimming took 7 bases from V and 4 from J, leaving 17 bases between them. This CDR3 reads CASTDSVQGYEQYF. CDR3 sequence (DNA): TGTGCCAGCACGGACTCTGTGCAGGGTTACGAGCAGTACTTC.

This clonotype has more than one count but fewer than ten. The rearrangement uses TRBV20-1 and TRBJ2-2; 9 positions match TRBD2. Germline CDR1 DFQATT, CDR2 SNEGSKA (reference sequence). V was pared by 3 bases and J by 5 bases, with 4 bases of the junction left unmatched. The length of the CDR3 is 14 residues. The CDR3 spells CSASLLAGTGELFF. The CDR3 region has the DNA TGCAGTGCTAGTTTGCTAGCGGGGACCGGGGAGCTGTTTTTT.

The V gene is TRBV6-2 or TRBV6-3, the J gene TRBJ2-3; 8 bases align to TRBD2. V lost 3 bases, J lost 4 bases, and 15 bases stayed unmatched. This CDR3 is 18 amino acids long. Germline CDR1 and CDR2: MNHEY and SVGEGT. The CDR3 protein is CASSYDSAGTSRADTQYF. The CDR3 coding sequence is TGTGCCAGCAGTTATGACTCAGCGGGGACTAGTCGGGCAGATACGCAGTATTTT.

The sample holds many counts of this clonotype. The CDR3 region has the DNA TGCAGTGCTAACCGAGGGACAGGGGGGCCAGAGACCCAGTACTTC. Translated: CSANRGTGGPETQYF. V usage is TRBV20-1 and J usage is TRBJ2-5; TRBD1 matches at 11 bases. The CDR3 is made up of 15 amino acids. V lost 4 bases and J lost 4; bases outside the gene matches: 8. The germline gives CDR1 DFQATT, CDR2 SNEGSKA (reference sequence).

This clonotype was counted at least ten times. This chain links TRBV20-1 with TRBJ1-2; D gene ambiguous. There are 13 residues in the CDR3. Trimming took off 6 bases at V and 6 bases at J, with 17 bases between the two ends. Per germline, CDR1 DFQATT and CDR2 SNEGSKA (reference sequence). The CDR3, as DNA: TGCAGTGCGCAGGACGGCCCATCGGATGGCTACACCTTC. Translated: CSAQDGPSDGYTF.

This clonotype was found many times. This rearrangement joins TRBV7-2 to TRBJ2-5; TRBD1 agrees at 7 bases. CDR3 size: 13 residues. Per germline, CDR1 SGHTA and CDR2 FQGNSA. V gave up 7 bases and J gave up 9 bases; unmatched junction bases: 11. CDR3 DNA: TGTGCCAGCACCGGTTGGGGACAGAAAGCCCAGTACTTC. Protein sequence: CASTGWGQKAQYF.

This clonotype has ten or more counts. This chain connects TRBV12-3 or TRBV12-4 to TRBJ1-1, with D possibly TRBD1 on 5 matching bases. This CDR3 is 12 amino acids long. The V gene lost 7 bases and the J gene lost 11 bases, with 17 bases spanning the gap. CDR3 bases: TGTGCCAGCAAGACTGACCGGGACGGGGCTTTCTTT. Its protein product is CASKTDRDGAFF.

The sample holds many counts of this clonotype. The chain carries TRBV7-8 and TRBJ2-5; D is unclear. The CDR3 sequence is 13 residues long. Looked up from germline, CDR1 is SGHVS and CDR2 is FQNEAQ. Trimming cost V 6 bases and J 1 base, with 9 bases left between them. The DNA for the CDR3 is TGTGCCAGCAGGCCTTGGCCCCAAGAGACCCAGTACTTC. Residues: CASRPWPQETQYF.